This T cell receptor beta chain was recovered during a study of CD8 T cells in ankylosing spondylitis. Study-wide points: Fewer than ten highly homologous variants made up a TCR beta motif that seemed to typify ankylosing spondylitis blood.

CDR3 length: 15 residues. Trimming took 1 base from V and 5 from J, leaving 14 bases between them. Looked up from germline, CDR1 is SGHVS and CDR2 is FNYEAQ. MiXCR was run by TCRdb on the 5' RACE reads, yielding one entry per CDR3 protein. The sample lists a few hundred thousand distinct CDR3 sequences, over 15% occurring once. Details on this clonotype: Its antigen is unknown.

The origin of this receptor is a male donor with ankylosing spondylitis. This sequence joins TRBV7-6 and TRBJ2-5; perhaps TRBD1 as D (5 bases). Material: blood, either unsorted or a sorted T cell fraction (not recorded which). In DNA, the CDR3 is TGTGCCAGCAGCTTAGGTCCCGCAGGGTACGAGACCCAGTACTTC. This codes for CASSLGPAGYETQYF.